This is a list of T cell receptor beta chains from one sample in a study of blood T cell repertoires in COVID-19. Data came from immunoSEQ multiplex PCR; TCRdb stores just in-frame clones and leaves some out. The sample comprises 260,000 or so clones, 82% of which are singletons, and 4% to 5% rests with the top ten. The sequenced sample consisted of peripheral blood. The receptors originated from a woman aged 70-85 years with acute or convalescent COVID-19. Each CDR3 is given with its conserved first and last residue. Fields, in order: J gene, V gene, clone size, D gene, CDR3 protein, CDR3 DNA. A D gene is named only where the DNA matches it firmly. Expanded clones are given a class, and other clones once, few, many or no size at all.

j_gene: TRBJ2-1; v_gene: TRBV10-3; abundance: .; d_gene: TRBD2; CDR3aa: CAIASSGGEYNEQFF; CDR3nt: TGTGCCATCGCTTCAAGCGGGGGGGAATACAATGAGCAGTTCTTC
j_gene: TRBJ1-5; v_gene: TRBV18; abundance: .; d_gene: .; CDR3aa: CASSPAPDQPQHF; CDR3nt: TGTGCCAGCTCACCGGCACCCGATCAGCCCCAGCATTTT
j_gene: TRBJ2-4; v_gene: TRBV7-7; abundance: .; d_gene: TRBD1; CDR3aa: CASSLGTGAAKNIQYF; CDR3nt: TGTGCTAGCAGCCTTGGGACAGGGGCGGCCAAAAACATTCAGTACTTC
j_gene: TRBJ2-3; v_gene: TRBV9; abundance: once; d_gene: .; CDR3aa: CASSVYSYADTQYF; CDR3nt: TGTGCCAGCAGCGTTTACAGTTACGCAGATACGCAGTATTTT
j_gene: TRBJ1-2; v_gene: TRBV7-2; abundance: few; d_gene: .; CDR3aa: CASSSAGVYYGYTF; CDR3nt: TGTGCCAGCAGTTCTGCAGGGGTGTACTATGGCTACACCTTC
j_gene: TRBJ2-5; v_gene: TRBV14; abundance: .; d_gene: .; CDR3aa: CASSQWGRLGETQYF; CDR3nt: TGTGCCAGCAGCCAATGGGGGAGGCTAGGAGAGACCCAGTACTTC
j_gene: TRBJ1-3; v_gene: TRBV7-8; abundance: .; d_gene: .; CDR3aa: CASSLVPGLSGNTIYF; CDR3nt: TGTGCCAGCAGCTTAGTCCCCGGGTTATCTGGAAACACCATATATTTT
j_gene: TRBJ2-1; v_gene: TRBV10-1; abundance: few; d_gene: .; CDR3aa: CASSPGMSYNEQFF; CDR3nt: TGCGCCAGCAGTCCGGGGATGTCCTACAATGAGCAGTTCTTC
j_gene: TRBJ1-6; v_gene: TRBV5-1; abundance: .; d_gene: .; CDR3aa: CASSLGGGETNSPLHF; CDR3nt: TGCGCCAGCAGCTTGGGCGGGGGCGAAACTAATTCACCCCTCCACTTT
j_gene: TRBJ1-2; v_gene: TRBV19; abundance: few; d_gene: .; CDR3aa: CASSIDARRFYGYTF; CDR3nt: TGTGCCAGTAGTATCGACGCGAGGAGATTCTATGGCTACACCTTC
j_gene: TRBJ1-2; v_gene: TRBV6-5; abundance: .; d_gene: TRBD1; CDR3aa: CASRKPGQLYGYTF; CDR3nt: TGTGCCAGCAGAAAGCCGGGACAGCTCTATGGCTACACCTTC
j_gene: TRBJ2-2; v_gene: TRBV7-2; abundance: .; d_gene: TRBD2; CDR3aa: CASSPPAAGGPTGELFF; CDR3nt: TGTGCCAGCAGCCCTCCAGCAGCGGGGGGGCCCACCGGGGAGCTGTTTTTT
j_gene: TRBJ2-3; v_gene: TRBV4-1; abundance: .; d_gene: .; CDR3aa: CASSQGPTRADTQYF; CDR3nt: TGCGCCAGCAGCCAAGGCCCCACGAGAGCAGATACGCAGTATTTT
j_gene: TRBJ1-6; v_gene: TRBV6-5; abundance: .; d_gene: .; CDR3aa: CASRIDRSNSPLHF; CDR3nt: TGTGCCAGCAGAATCGACAGGAGTAATTCACCCCTCCACTTT
j_gene: TRBJ1-3; v_gene: TRBV25-1; abundance: .; d_gene: TRBD1; CDR3aa: CASSEQGQGDTIYF; CDR3nt: TGTGCCAGCAGTGAGCAGGGACAGGGGGACACCATATATTTT
j_gene: TRBJ2-5; v_gene: TRBV15; abundance: .; d_gene: .; CDR3aa: CATRDWGGRPETQYF; CDR3nt: TGTGCCACCAGAGACTGGGGGGGCCGTCCCGAGACCCAGTACTTC
j_gene: TRBJ2-2; v_gene: TRBV5-1; abundance: few; d_gene: TRBD1; CDR3aa: CASSPRRGQMDTGELFF; CDR3nt: TGCGCCAGCAGCCCCCGAAGGGGGCAAATGGACACCGGGGAGCTGTTTTTT
j_gene: TRBJ1-1; v_gene: TRBV14; abundance: .; d_gene: TRBD1; CDR3aa: CASSPRQGSTEAFF; CDR3nt: TGTGCCAGCAGCCCGCGACAGGGGAGCACTGAAGCTTTCTTT
j_gene: TRBJ1-1; v_gene: TRBV19; abundance: .; d_gene: .; CDR3aa: CASSTTAGLTNTEAFF; CDR3nt: TGTGCCAGTAGTACAACGGCGGGACTGACCAACACTGAAGCTTTCTTT
j_gene: TRBJ1-3; v_gene: TRBV28; abundance: .; d_gene: TRBD1; CDR3aa: CASATGGAAGNTIYF; CDR3nt: TGTGCCAGCGCGACAGGGGGCGCCGCGGGAAACACCATATATTTT
j_gene: TRBJ2-4; v_gene: TRBV9; abundance: .; d_gene: .; CDR3aa: CASSVGVGGLTRNIQYF; CDR3nt: TGTGCCAGCAGCGTAGGAGTTGGGGGACTGACACGAAACATTCAGTACTTC
j_gene: TRBJ1-1; v_gene: TRBV7-8; abundance: .; d_gene: TRBD1; CDR3aa: CASSPTGSNTEAFF; CDR3nt: TGTGCCAGCAGCCCGACAGGGTCGAACACTGAAGCTTTCTTT
j_gene: TRBJ2-7; v_gene: TRBV24-1; abundance: few; d_gene: .; CDR3aa: CATSRGHQYEQYF; CDR3nt: TGTGCCACCAGTCGTGGACATCAATACGAGCAGTACTTC
j_gene: TRBJ1-5; v_gene: TRBV7-7; abundance: .; d_gene: .; CDR3aa: CASSLALGQPQHF; CDR3nt: TGTGCTAGCAGCTTGGCCCTGGGCCAGCCCCAGCATTTT
j_gene: TRBJ1-6; v_gene: TRBV11-2; abundance: .; d_gene: TRBD1; CDR3aa: CASSLTGTAHSPLHF; CDR3nt: TGTGCCAGCAGCTTGACCGGGACAGCTCATTCACCCCTCCACTTT
j_gene: TRBJ1-4; v_gene: TRBV29-1; abundance: .; d_gene: TRBD1; CDR3aa: CSVRDSPNEKLFF; CDR3nt: TGCAGCGTGCGGGACAGTCCTAATGAAAAACTGTTTTTT
j_gene: TRBJ1-2; v_gene: TRBV6-4; abundance: .; d_gene: .; CDR3aa: CASSGPGLVDGYTF; CDR3nt: TGTGCCAGCAGTGGGCCGGGACTGGTGGATGGCTACACCTTC
j_gene: TRBJ2-7; v_gene: TRBV6-2/TRBV6-3; abundance: once; d_gene: TRBD2; CDR3aa: CASSTSGGSYEQYF; CDR3nt: TGTGCCAGCAGTACTAGCGGGGGCTCCTACGAGCAGTACTTC
j_gene: TRBJ2-7; v_gene: TRBV19; abundance: .; d_gene: TRBD1; CDR3aa: CASSRTGGFDEQYF; CDR3nt: TGTGCCAGTAGTAGGACAGGGGGCTTTGACGAGCAGTACTTC
j_gene: TRBJ1-4; v_gene: TRBV15; abundance: .; d_gene: .; CDR3aa: CATSQRTGGDEKLFF; CDR3nt: TGTGCCACCAGCCAGAGGACTGGGGGGGATGAAAAACTGTTTTTT
j_gene: TRBJ2-2; v_gene: TRBV6-2/TRBV6-3; abundance: .; d_gene: TRBD1; CDR3aa: CASSYEGTVNTGELFF; CDR3nt: TGTGCCAGCAGTTACGAAGGGACAGTGAACACCGGGGAGCTGTTTTTT
j_gene: TRBJ2-5; v_gene: TRBV6-1; abundance: once; d_gene: .; CDR3aa: CASSDRYRGGQETQYF; CDR3nt: TGTGCCAGCAGTGATCGGTACAGGGGGGGTCAAGAGACCCAGTACTTC
j_gene: TRBJ2-7; v_gene: TRBV19; abundance: .; d_gene: TRBD1; CDR3aa: CASSGPRDRVTYEQYF; CDR3nt: TGTGCCAGTAGTGGCCCCCGGGACAGGGTAACCTACGAGCAGTACTTC
j_gene: TRBJ1-1; v_gene: TRBV5-6; abundance: .; d_gene: .; CDR3aa: CASSAPGTTNTEAFF; CDR3nt: TGTGCCAGCAGCGCGCCGGGGACAACGAACACTGAAGCTTTCTTT
j_gene: TRBJ1-2; v_gene: TRBV5-1; abundance: .; d_gene: .; CDR3aa: CASSLGQPNYGYTF; CDR3nt: TGCGCCAGCAGCTTGGGACAGCCTAACTATGGCTACACCTTC
j_gene: TRBJ1-2; v_gene: TRBV3-1/TRBV3-2; abundance: .; d_gene: .; CDR3aa: CASSQDLGGTYGYTF; CDR3nt: TGTGCCAGCAGCCAAGATTTAGGAGGGACCTATGGCTACACCTTC
j_gene: TRBJ1-3; v_gene: TRBV7-2; abundance: few; d_gene: .; CDR3aa: CASSSQVISGNTIYF; CDR3nt: TGTGCCAGCAGCTCACAGGTTATCTCTGGAAACACCATATATTTT
j_gene: TRBJ1-5; v_gene: TRBV4-2; abundance: .; d_gene: .; CDR3aa: CASSQGAWREPQHF; CDR3nt: TGTGCCAGCAGCCAAGGGGCTTGGAGGGAGCCCCAGCATTTT
j_gene: TRBJ1-5; v_gene: TRBV28; abundance: .; d_gene: TRBD1; CDR3aa: CASLQGAGQPQHF; CDR3nt: TGTGCCAGCCTACAGGGGGCCGGTCAGCCCCAGCATTTT
j_gene: TRBJ2-7; v_gene: TRBV28; abundance: .; d_gene: TRBD1; CDR3aa: CASSLGTGFYEQYF; CDR3nt: TGTGCCAGCAGTCTCGGGACAGGTTTTTACGAGCAGTACTTC
j_gene: TRBJ1-3; v_gene: TRBV27; abundance: .; d_gene: TRBD1; CDR3aa: CASGRQGSGNTIYF; CDR3nt: TGTGCCAGCGGGCGACAGGGGTCTGGAAACACCATATATTTT
j_gene: TRBJ2-2; v_gene: TRBV9; abundance: .; d_gene: TRBD1; CDR3aa: CASSPRTGLIAGELFF; CDR3nt: TGTGCCAGCAGCCCTAGGACAGGGTTGATCGCCGGGGAGCTGTTTTTT
j_gene: TRBJ1-2; v_gene: TRBV7-2; abundance: .; d_gene: TRBD1; CDR3aa: CASSPDRGYYGYTF; CDR3nt: TGTGCCAGCAGCCCCGACAGGGGGTACTATGGCTACACCTTC
j_gene: TRBJ1-4; v_gene: TRBV7-2; abundance: .; d_gene: TRBD1; CDR3aa: CASSRQGAGEKLFF; CDR3nt: TGTGCCAGCAGTAGACAGGGGGCGGGTGAAAAACTGTTTTTT
j_gene: TRBJ2-5; v_gene: TRBV19; abundance: .; d_gene: .; CDR3aa: CASRGLAGETQYF; CDR3nt: TGTGCCAGTAGGGGCCTCGCTGGAGAGACCCAGTACTTC
j_gene: TRBJ1-1; v_gene: TRBV5-4; abundance: .; d_gene: .; CDR3aa: CASSLEGNSNTEAFF; CDR3nt: TGTGCCAGCAGCTTGGAGGGGAACTCAAACACTGAAGCTTTCTTT
j_gene: TRBJ1-2; v_gene: TRBV7-2; abundance: .; d_gene: TRBD1; CDR3aa: CASSRQGTGYTF; CDR3nt: TGTGCCAGCAGCCGACAGGGTACTGGCTACACCTTC
j_gene: TRBJ1-1; v_gene: TRBV20-1; abundance: .; d_gene: .; CDR3aa: CSASTGWGGAFF; CDR3nt: TGCAGTGCTAGTACCGGTTGGGGCGGCGCTTTCTTT
j_gene: TRBJ1-1; v_gene: TRBV11-2; abundance: .; d_gene: .; CDR3aa: CASSPGNQNTEAFF; CDR3nt: TGTGCCAGCAGCCCCGGGAATCAGAACACTGAAGCTTTCTTT
j_gene: TRBJ2-1; v_gene: TRBV6-5; abundance: .; d_gene: TRBD1; CDR3aa: CASSQAGGYNEQFF; CDR3nt: TGTGCCAGCAGTCAGGCAGGGGGCTACAATGAGCAGTTCTTC
j_gene: TRBJ1-4; v_gene: TRBV27; abundance: .; d_gene: .; CDR3aa: CASRPLSRGNNEKLFF; CDR3nt: TGTGCCAGCAGACCCCTCAGTCGGGGGAATAATGAAAAACTGTTTTTT
j_gene: TRBJ2-7; v_gene: TRBV4-3; abundance: .; d_gene: TRBD2; CDR3aa: CASSQLSGGANEQYF; CDR3nt: TGCGCCAGCAGCCAATTGAGCGGGGGGGCCAACGAGCAGTACTTC
j_gene: TRBJ2-4; v_gene: TRBV5-1; abundance: once; d_gene: TRBD1; CDR3aa: CASSPGQGQNIQYF; CDR3nt: TGCGCCAGCAGCCCGGGACAGGGCCAAAACATTCAGTACTTC
j_gene: TRBJ1-5; v_gene: TRBV19; abundance: .; d_gene: .; CDR3aa: CASSGGSGDNQPQHF; CDR3nt: TGTGCCAGTAGCGGGGGAAGCGGGGACAATCAGCCCCAGCATTTT
j_gene: TRBJ1-4; v_gene: TRBV5-1; abundance: .; d_gene: TRBD1; CDR3aa: CASSTGQGARGEKLFF; CDR3nt: TGCGCCAGCAGCACTGGACAGGGGGCTCGTGGTGAAAAACTGTTTTTT
j_gene: TRBJ2-1; v_gene: TRBV5-1; abundance: .; d_gene: .; CDR3aa: CASSLGQGGVPGNEQFF; CDR3nt: TGCGCCAGCAGCTTGGGGCAAGGTGGCGTACCGGGCAATGAGCAGTTCTTC
j_gene: TRBJ1-5; v_gene: TRBV5-1; abundance: .; d_gene: .; CDR3aa: CASSPMGGYNQPQHF; CDR3nt: TGCGCCAGCAGCCCCATGGGAGGGTACAATCAGCCCCAGCATTTT